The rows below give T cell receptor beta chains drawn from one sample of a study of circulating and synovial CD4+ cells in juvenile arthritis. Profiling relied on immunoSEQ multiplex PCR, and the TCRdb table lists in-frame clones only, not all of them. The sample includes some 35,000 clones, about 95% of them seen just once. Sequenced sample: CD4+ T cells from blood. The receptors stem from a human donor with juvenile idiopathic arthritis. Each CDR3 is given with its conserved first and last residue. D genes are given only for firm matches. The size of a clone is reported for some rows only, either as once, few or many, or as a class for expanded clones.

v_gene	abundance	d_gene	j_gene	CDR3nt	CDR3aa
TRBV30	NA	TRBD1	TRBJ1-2	TGTGCCTGGAGTCCGGGACAGTATGTCTATGGCTACACCTTC	CAWSPGQYVYGYTF
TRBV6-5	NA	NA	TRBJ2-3	TGTGCCAGCAACCTACCGACAGATACGCAGTATTTT	CASNLPTDTQYF
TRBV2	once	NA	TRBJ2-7	TGTGCCAGCAGGCAGGACTCCGCAGAGCAGTACTTC	CASRQDSAEQYF
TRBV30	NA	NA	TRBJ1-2	TGTGCCTGGAGTGACAGCTATGGCTACACCTTC	CAWSDSYGYTF
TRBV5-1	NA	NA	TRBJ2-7	TGCGCCAGCAGCTTGGAGGAGGACAGTTCCTACGAGCAGTACTTC	CASSLEEDSSYEQYF
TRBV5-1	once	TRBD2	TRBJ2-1	TGCGCCAGCAGCTTGCCTGGGGCGGGAGATACCAATGAGCAGTTCTTC	CASSLPGAGDTNEQFF
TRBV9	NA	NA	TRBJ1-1	TGTGCCAGCAGCGGGGCGATGAACACTGAAGCTTTCTTT	CASSGAMNTEAFF
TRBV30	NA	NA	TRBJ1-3	TGTGCCTGGAGTGGACAATCCAGGGGTGGAAACACCATATATTTT	CAWSGQSRGGNTIYF
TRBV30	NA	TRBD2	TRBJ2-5	TGTGCCTGGAGCCGAGGTAGCGGGGTGTACCAAGAGACCCAGTACTTC	CAWSRGSGVYQETQYF
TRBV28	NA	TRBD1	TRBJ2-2	TGTGCCAGCAGCACTCTAGGGACAGGGGTCGTGGCCGGGGAGCTGTTTTTT	CASSTLGTGVVAGELFF
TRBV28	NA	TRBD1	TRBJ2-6	TGTGCCAGCAGTTATCGGACAGGGTACGGGGCCAACGTCCTGACTTTC	CASSYRTGYGANVLTF
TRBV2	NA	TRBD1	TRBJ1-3	TGTGCCAGCACACCCTTCACCCGGACAGGGAAAGGACACACCATATATTTT	CASTPFTRTGKGHTIYF
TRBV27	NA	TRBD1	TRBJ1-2	TGTGCCAGCAGGTCCGGGACAGGGGCCTATGGCTACACCTTC	CASRSGTGAYGYTF
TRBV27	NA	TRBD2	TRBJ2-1	TGTGCCAGCAGTTTAGGTGGTATTGGGCTAGCGGGAATATACAATGAGCAGTTCTTC	CASSLGGIGLAGIYNEQFF
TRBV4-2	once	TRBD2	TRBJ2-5	TGTGCCAGCAGCCAAGATACTAGCGGGGCCAAAGAGACCCAGTACTTC	CASSQDTSGAKETQYF
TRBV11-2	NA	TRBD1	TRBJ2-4	TGTGCCAGCAGCCTCCGGACAGGGCGAGCCAAAAACATTCAGTACTTC	CASSLRTGRAKNIQYF
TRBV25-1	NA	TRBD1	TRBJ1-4	TGTGCCAGCAGTGAACCACCGGGGACAGTTAATGAAAAACTGTTTTTT	CASSEPPGTVNEKLFF
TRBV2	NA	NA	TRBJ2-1	TGTGCCAGCATGGAGGGAATCGTGCAGTTCTTC	CASMEGIVQFF
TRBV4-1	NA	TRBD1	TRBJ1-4	TGCGCCAGCAGCCAGGCAGGGGGCATCGGTGAAAAACTGTTTTTT	CASSQAGGIGEKLFF
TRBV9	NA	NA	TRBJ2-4	TGTGCCAGCAGCGTAGGCGGGCAGCAAGCCAAAAACATTCAGTACTTC	CASSVGGQQAKNIQYF
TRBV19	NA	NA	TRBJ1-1	TGTGCCAGTAGTATAGACGCCGGCGGGACTCCAAACACTGAAGCTTTCTTT	CASSIDAGGTPNTEAFF
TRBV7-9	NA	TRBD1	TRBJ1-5	TGTGCCAGCAGCTTAGTAGGGACAGGGTTTTATAGCAATCAGCCCCAGCATTTT	CASSLVGTGFYSNQPQHF
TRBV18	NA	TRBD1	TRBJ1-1	TGTGCCAGCTCACCGGACAGGTTAAACACTGAAGCTTTCTTT	CASSPDRLNTEAFF
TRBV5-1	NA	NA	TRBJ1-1	TGCGCCAGCAGCTTGGGAACAGGAAACACTGAAGCTTTCTTT	CASSLGTGNTEAFF
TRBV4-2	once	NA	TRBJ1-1	TGTGCCAGCAGCCTACCCAACTCAGCGTTGGGACATCCTGAAGCTTTCTTT	CASSLPNSALGHPEAFF
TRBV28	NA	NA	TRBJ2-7	TGTGCCAGCAGTCCTTCGACACACAGACCCTACGAGCAGTACTTC	CASSPSTHRPYEQYF
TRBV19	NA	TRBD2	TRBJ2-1	TGTGCCAGTAGTACTGTAGCGGGGGCCATCTACAATGAGCAGTTCTTC	CASSTVAGAIYNEQFF